Here is one TCR beta chain with its context. Its recognized antigen is unknown. No much larger clonotype is one base removed from it; base qualities were not supplied. This record belongs to a study of cytotoxic CD8 clonotypes in ibrutinib-treated CLL (dated by TCRdb to the early 2020s). Notes on the research overall: In this cohort, approximately 15 patients were treatment-naive and roughly 10 were relapsed/refractory, while under 18 had unmutated IGHV. Samples at response were collected after a median of about twelve months of treatment, with a range of about 6 to 40 months. On average, each sample yielded 255,043 productive templates and roughly 95,000 productive rearrangements. Partial responses were observed in about 25 patients and complete responses in 2; after a median follow-up of around 68 months, remission was maintained in roughly 14 patients and progression was observed in approximately twelve. Cryopreserved peripheral blood mononuclear cells were collected at three points: before therapy, at response, and at either sustained remission or disease progression. Longitudinal samples were available for about 30% of the roughly 90 trial participants. On the study overall, not on this receptor specifically: Lymph node repertoires were not examined, and the timing of sampling was not matched between patients in sustained remission and those whose disease progressed. Clonality rose at ibrutinib response, remained stable during sustained remission, and dropped back toward baseline at progression. Baseline clonality was found to be higher than that of age-matched healthy donors and was strongly correlated with circulating CD8+ T-cell counts. Public clonotypes were rare and either shrank or stayed stable during treatment, and the rise in clonality at ibrutinib response reflected expansion of private clonotypes.

For TCR beta library preparation, roughly 2 micrograms of genomic DNA was extracted from cryopreserved PBMCs. Longitudinal blood samples from CLL patients on ibrutinib monotherapy underwent high-throughput TCR beta sequencing. The patients took part in an open-label, single-center phase 2 trial of ibrutinib monotherapy. Spanning cysteine to phenylalanine, the CDR3 consists of 14 amino acids. Just CDR3 DNA is preserved here, 42 bases in frame from base 1. Trimming at the junction amounts to 6 bases on V and 4 bases on J, and the germline ends lie 15 bases apart. The germline V gene (reference sequence) provides CDR1 MNHEY and CDR2 SMNVEV. On a MiSeq, deep resolution sequencing aimed for a depth between 1 in 1 million and 1 in 200,000 T cells, with each clonotype covered around 10x on average. The immunoSEQ hsTCRB Kit was used to generate the TCR beta libraries. In the paper's pipeline: The data were analyzed with ImmunoSEQ Analyzer and ImmunoSEQ Data Assistant, and V, D and J gene assignments followed IMGT definitions. Clonality, which ranges from 0 to 1, was calculated as one minus the normalized Shannon entropy of productive rearrangement frequencies. Public clonotype analysis was restricted to overrepresented clonotypes comprising at least 0.05% of each patient's repertoire. Repertoires from about a dozen age-matched healthy donors in immuneACCESS were used as clonality controls. This is the immuneACCESS table as TCRdb keeps it, with only in-frame sequences that have V and J called. A part of the clones is gone; compared with another copy, unresolved V genes explain less than half, and the rest is unexplained. D and trimming were read from the DNA, whereas the V and J calls and clone size are those reported in that table. The sample table lists around 300,000 clones, around four fifths of them with a count of one. Of the sample, roughly 6.3% is held by the ten largest clones.

Here the sequenced sample was PBMCs, taken before ibrutinib treatment. This TCR was sampled from a human donor with chronic lymphocytic leukemia. The sequence joins TRBV27 to TRBJ2-5; the D segment might be TRBD1 or TRBD2, since each matches 6 bases. The CDR3 reads CASSRTGTLETQYF. The DNA is as follows: TGTGCCAGCAGCCGAACAGGGACTTTAGAGACCCAGTACTTC.